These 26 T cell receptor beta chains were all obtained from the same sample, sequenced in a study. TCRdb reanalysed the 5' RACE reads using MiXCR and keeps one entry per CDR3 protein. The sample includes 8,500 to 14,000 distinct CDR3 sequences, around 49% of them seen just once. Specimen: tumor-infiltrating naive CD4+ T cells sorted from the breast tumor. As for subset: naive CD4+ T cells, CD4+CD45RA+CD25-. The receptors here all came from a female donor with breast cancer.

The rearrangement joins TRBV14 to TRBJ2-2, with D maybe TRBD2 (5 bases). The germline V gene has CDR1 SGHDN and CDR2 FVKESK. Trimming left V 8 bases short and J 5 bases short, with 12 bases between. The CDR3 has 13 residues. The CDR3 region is CASQRERTGELFF. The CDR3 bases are TGTGCCAGCCAGAGGGAGAGAACCGGGGAGCTGTTTTTT.

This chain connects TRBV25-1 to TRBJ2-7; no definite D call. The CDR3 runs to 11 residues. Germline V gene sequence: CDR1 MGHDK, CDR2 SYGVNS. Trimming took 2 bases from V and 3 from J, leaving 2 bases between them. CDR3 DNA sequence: TGTGCCAGCAGTGAACGCTACGAGCAGTACTTC. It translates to CASSERYEQYF.

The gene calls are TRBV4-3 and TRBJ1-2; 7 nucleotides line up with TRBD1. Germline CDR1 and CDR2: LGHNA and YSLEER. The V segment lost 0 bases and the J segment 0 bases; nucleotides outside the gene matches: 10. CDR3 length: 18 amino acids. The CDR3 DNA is TGCGCCAGCAGCCAAGAGTACGGACAGGTACTCTCTAACTATGGCTACACCTTC. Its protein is CASSQEYGQVLSNYGYTF.

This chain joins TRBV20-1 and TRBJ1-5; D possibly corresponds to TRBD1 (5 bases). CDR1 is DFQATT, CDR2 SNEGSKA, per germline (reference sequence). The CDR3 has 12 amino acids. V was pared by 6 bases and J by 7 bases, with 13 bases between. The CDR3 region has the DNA TGCAGTGCCAAGGGGCCGGGACAGCCCCAGCATTTT. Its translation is CSAKGPGQPQHF.

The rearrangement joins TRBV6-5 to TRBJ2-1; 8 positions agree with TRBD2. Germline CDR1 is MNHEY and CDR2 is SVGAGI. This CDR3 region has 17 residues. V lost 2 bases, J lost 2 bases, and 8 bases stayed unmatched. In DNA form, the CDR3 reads TGTGCCAGCAGTTACGTCCCAGCGGGAGAACCCTACAATGAGCAGTTCTTC. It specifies CASSYVPAGEPYNEQFF.

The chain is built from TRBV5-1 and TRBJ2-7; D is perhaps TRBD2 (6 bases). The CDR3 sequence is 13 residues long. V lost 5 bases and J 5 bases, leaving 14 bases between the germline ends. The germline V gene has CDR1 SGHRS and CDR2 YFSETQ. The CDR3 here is CASSKEGIHEQYV. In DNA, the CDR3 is TGCGCCAGCAGTAAGGAGGGAATCCACGAGCAGTACGTC.

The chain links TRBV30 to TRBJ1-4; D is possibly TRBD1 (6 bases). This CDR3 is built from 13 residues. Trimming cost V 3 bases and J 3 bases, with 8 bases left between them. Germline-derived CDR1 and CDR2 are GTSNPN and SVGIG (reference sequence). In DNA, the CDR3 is TGTGCCTGGAGCGGGACACCTAATGAAAAACTGTTTTTT. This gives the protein CAWSGTPNEKLFF.

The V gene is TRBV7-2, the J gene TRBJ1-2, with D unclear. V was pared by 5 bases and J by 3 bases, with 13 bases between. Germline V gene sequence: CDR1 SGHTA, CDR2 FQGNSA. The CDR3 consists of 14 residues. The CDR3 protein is CASSLIQGHYGYTF. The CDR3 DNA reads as TGTGCCAGCAGCCTTATTCAAGGTCACTATGGCTACACCTTC.

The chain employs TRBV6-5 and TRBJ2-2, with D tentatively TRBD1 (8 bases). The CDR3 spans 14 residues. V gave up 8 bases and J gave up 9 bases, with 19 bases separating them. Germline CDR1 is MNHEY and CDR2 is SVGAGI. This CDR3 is CASGQSGTGRELFF. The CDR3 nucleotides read TGTGCCAGCGGGCAAAGCGGGACAGGCAGGGAGCTGTTTTTT.

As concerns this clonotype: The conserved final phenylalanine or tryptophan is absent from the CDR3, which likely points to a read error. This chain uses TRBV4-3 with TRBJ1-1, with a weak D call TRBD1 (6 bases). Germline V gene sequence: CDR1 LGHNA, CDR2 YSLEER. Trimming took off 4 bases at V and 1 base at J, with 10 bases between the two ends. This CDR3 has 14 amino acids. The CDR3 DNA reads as TGCGCCAGCAGCCGGAAACAGGGGAACACTGAAGCTTTCTCT. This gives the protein CASSRKQGNTEAFS.

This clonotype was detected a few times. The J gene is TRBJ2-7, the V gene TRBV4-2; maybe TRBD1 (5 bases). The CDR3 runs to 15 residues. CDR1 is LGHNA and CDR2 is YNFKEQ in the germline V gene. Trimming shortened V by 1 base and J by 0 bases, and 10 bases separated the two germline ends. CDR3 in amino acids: CASSQVTGISYEQYF. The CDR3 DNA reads TGTGCCAGCAGCCAAGTTACAGGTATCTCCTACGAGCAGTACTTC.

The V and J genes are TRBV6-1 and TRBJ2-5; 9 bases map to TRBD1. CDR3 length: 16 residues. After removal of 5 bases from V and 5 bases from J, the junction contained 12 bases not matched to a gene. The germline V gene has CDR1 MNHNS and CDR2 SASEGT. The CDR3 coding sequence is TGTGCCAGCAGTTCGCACCCAACAGGGGGCATCGAGACCCAGTACTTC. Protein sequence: CASSSHPTGGIETQYF.

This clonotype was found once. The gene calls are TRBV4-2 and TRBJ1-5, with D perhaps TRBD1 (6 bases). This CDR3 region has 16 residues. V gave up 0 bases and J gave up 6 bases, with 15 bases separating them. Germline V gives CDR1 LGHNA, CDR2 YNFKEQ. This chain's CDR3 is CASSQDRGQSGQPQHF. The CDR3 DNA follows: TGTGCCAGCAGCCAAGACCGGGGGCAGTCGGGTCAGCCCCAGCATTTT.

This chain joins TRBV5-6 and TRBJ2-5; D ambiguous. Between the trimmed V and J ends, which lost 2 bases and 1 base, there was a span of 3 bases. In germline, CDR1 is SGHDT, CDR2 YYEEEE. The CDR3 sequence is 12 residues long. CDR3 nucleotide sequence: TGTGCCAGCAGCTTCGGCCAAGAGACCCAGTACTTC. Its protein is CASSFGQETQYF.

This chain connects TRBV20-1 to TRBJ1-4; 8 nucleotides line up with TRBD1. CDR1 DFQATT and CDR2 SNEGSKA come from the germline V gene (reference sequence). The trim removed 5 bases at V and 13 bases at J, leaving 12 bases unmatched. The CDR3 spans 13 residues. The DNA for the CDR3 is TGCAGTGCTCGGACAGGGAGGTTTAATAGACTGTTTTTT. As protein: CSARTGRFNRLFF.

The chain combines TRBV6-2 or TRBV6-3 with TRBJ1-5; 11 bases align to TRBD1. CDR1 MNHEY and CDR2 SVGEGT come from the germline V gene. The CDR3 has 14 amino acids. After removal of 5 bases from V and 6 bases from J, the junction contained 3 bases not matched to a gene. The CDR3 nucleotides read TGTGCCAGCAGTCGGACAGGGGGCGGTCAGCCCCAGCATTTT. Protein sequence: CASSRTGGGQPQHF.

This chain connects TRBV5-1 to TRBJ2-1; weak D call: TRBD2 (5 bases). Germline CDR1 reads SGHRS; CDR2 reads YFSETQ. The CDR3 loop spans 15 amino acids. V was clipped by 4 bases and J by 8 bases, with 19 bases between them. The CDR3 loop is CASSRNTRRTDEQFF. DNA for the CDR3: TGCGCCAGCAGCCGAAACACTAGGAGGACGGATGAGCAGTTCTTC.

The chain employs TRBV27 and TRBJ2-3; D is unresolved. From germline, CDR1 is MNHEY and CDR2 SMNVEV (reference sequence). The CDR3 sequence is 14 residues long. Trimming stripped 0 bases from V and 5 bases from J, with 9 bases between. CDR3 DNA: TGTGCCAGCAGTTTATCTAGGGCGGAAGATACGCAGTATTTT. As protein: CASSLSRAEDTQYF.

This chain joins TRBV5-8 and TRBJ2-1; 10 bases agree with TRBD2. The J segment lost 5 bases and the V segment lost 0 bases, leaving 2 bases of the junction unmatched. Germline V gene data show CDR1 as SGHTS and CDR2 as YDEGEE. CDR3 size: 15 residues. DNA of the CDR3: TGTGCCAGCAGCTTGGCTAGCGGGAGCAACAATGAGCAGTTCTTC. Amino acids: CASSLASGSNNEQFF.

CDR3 in amino acids: CASSQGSGVGTFSYNEQFF. CDR3 in DNA: TGTGCCAGCAGCCAAGGATCGGGGGTCGGGACGTTCTCCTACAATGAGCAGTTCTTC. The rearrangement links TRBV4-2 to TRBJ2-1; perhaps TRBD2 as D (6 bases). V shed 1 base and J shed 0 bases, with 19 bases lying between them. CDR3 length: 19 residues. Germline V gene data show CDR1 as LGHNA and CDR2 as YNFKEQ.

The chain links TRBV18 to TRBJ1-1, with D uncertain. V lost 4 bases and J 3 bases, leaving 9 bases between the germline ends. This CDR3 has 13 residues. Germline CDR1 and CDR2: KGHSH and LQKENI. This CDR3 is CASSQRVDTEAFF. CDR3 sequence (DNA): TGTGCCAGCTCACAAAGGGTAGACACTGAAGCTTTCTTT.

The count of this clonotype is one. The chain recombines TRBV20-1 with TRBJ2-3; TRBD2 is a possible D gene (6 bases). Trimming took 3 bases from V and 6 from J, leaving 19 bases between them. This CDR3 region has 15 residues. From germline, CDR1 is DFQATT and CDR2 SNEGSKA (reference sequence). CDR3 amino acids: CSARSLGRDSDTQYF. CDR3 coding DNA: TGCAGTGCTAGGAGCCTGGGCAGGGACTCGGATACGCAGTATTTT.

Here the CDR3 reads CASSPSGGQTYEQYF. CDR3 coding DNA: TGTGCCAGCTCACCAAGTGGCGGCCAAACCTACGAGCAGTACTTC. This sequence joins TRBV18 and TRBJ2-7; no firm D call. The CDR3 contains 15 residues. The germline V and J ends were trimmed by 2 bases and 2 bases, with 13 bases remaining between them. Per germline, CDR1 KGHSH and CDR2 LQKENI.

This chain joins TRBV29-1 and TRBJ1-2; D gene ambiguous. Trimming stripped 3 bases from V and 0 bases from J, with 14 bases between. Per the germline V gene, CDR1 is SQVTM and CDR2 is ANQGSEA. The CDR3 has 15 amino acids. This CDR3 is CSVDPNGLANYGYTF. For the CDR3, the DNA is TGCAGCGTTGACCCCAACGGGTTGGCTAACTATGGCTACACCTTC.

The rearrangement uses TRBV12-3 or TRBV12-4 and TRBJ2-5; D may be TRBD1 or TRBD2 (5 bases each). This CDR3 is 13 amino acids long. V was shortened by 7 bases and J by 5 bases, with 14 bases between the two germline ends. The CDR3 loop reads CASNPGREETQYF. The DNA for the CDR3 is TGTGCCAGCAACCCGGGGCGTGAGGAGACCCAGTACTTC.

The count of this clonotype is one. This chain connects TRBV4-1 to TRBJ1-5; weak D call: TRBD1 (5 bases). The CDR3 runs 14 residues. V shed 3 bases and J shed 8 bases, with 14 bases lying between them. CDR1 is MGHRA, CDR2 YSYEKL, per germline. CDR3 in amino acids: CASSQDSGPEPQHF. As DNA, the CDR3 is TGCGCCAGCAGCCAGGACTCGGGGCCAGAGCCCCAGCATTTT.